This entry features one T cell receptor beta chain sequence. This sample is part of a study of cytomegalovirus exposure and HLA in healthy donors. The CDR3 totals 18 residues. This PCR relied on a set of 60 Vbeta primers and 13 Jbeta primers. Here immunoSEQ multiplex PCR was the method, and the copy in TCRdb shows in-frame clones only, minus some. Of about 140,000 clones in the sample, approximately 84% were seen once. The specimen sequenced was PBMCs. This TCR came from a young man in good health and CMV-seropositive. The gene calls are TRBV21-1 and TRBJ2-7; the table assigns TRBD2, which was not confirmed against the DNA. TRBV21-1 is marked as a pseudogene. In nucleotides, the CDR3 is TGTGCCAGCAGCAATGGACTTATGCGACTAGCGGGGGGGCACGAGCAGTACTTC. Encoded protein: CASSNGLMRLAGGHEQYF.